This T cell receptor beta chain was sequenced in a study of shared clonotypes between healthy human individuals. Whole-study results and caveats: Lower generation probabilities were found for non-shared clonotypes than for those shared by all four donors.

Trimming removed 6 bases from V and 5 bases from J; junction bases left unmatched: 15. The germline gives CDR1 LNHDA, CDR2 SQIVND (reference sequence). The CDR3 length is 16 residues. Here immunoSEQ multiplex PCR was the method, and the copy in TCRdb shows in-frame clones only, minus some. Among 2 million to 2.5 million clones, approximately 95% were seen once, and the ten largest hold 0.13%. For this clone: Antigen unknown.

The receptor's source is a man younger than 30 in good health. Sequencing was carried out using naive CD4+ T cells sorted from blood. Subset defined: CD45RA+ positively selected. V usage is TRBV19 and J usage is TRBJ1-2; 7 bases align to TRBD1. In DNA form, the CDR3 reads TGTGCCAGTAGCTCATACCGACAGGGATGGTCGTATGGCTACACCTTC. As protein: CASSSYRQGWSYGYTF.